This T cell receptor beta chain was captured by sequencing in a study of CD8+ T cells in alopecia areata. For the study at large: Affected scalp percentage set treated patients' severity scores. Overall study findings and caveats: Lesional scalp, notably in alopecia totalis/universalis, had clonality above that of normal scalp. Throughout tofacitinib, many expanded lesional clones continued to persist in scalp and blood.

The V and J ends lost 2 bases and 0 bases respectively, with 11 bases between them. The length of the CDR3 is 15 residues. Germline V gene data show CDR1 as SGHDT and CDR2 as YYEEEE. This clone turned up a few times. Its antigen is unidentified. Described treatment: oral pan-JAK inhibitor, 5-10 mg twice daily. Alopecia areata patients provided lesional scalp punch biopsies and peripheral blood. Sequencing templates came from extracted RNA that was reverse transcribed into cDNA. The repertoire was sequenced with immunoSEQ multiplex PCR; TCRdb's copy has only in-frame clones and lacks some. The repertoire holds roughly 230,000 clones, about 40% seen once, with over 2.5% in the top ten.

The sample was CD4+ T cells sorted from blood, taken around week 37, from a patient treated with tofacitinib. The clonotype was recovered from a human donor with alopecia areata. The gene calls are TRBV5-6 and TRBJ1-2; D gene ambiguous. The CDR3 here is CASSFIGLTNYGYTF. DNA of the CDR3: TGTGCCAGCAGCTTCATAGGGTTGACTAACTATGGCTACACCTTC.